This TCR beta chain was sequenced for a study of blood T cell repertoires in COVID-19. As for the study in general: Sample material is recorded as cDNA or gDNA derived from T cells, B-cell-depleted T cells, or PBMCs.

J gave up 3 bases and V 3 bases, and 5 bases lay outside the gene matches. Germline V gene data show CDR1 as LNHDA and CDR2 as SQIVND (reference sequence). This CDR3 is 16 amino acids long. Under the authors' procedure: Amplified reference gene primers provided the basis for estimating nucleated cell counts. Generated by immunoSEQ multiplex PCR, the TCRdb table keeps only in-frame clones and is missing some. D and trimming come from the DNA, and the V and J calls and clone size come from that table. The data show 150,000 to 200,000 clones, just under 80% seen once. This clone turned up a few times. This clonotype originated in a man between 65 and 85 years old with active or convalescent COVID-19. The chain uses TRBV19 and TRBJ1-5; 10 bases agree with TRBD1. Material: peripheral blood. CDR3 residues: CASSMTGGANNQPQHF. The CDR3 DNA reads TGTGCCAGTAGTATGACAGGGGGCGCGAACAATCAGCCCCAGCATTTT.